A single sample gave rise to the 7 T cell receptor beta chains below, sequenced in a study of cytomegalovirus exposure and HLA in healthy donors. The PCR contained 60 Vbeta and 13 Jbeta primers. Sequencing was performed with immunoSEQ multiplex PCR; in TCRdb, only in-frame clones are kept and a portion is missing. The table lists more than 100,000 clones, around 85% of them singletons. What was sequenced was PBMCs. These receptor sequences come from a man aged 25 to 40 in good health and CMV-seronegative.

V usage is TRBV11-2 and J usage is TRBJ1-3, with TRBD1 matching 9 bases. The CDR3 sequence is 15 residues long. The ends lost 4 bases at V and 4 bases at J; junction bases unmatched: 5. From germline, CDR1 is SGHAT and CDR2 FQNNGV. The CDR3 is CASSSYRGQGNTIYF. The CDR3 DNA sequence: TGTGCCAGCAGCTCGTACAGGGGGCAAGGAAACACCATATATTTT.

The chain joins TRBV5-1 to TRBJ2-2, with TRBD1 matching 8 bases. Germline CDR1 and CDR2: SGHRS and YFSETQ. J gave up 4 bases and V 0 bases, and 2 bases lay outside the gene matches. The CDR3 covers 15 residues. CDR3 bases: TGCGCCAGCAGCTTGGCAGGGGGCGGCACCGGGGAGCTGTTTTTT. This codes for CASSLAGGGTGELFF. Drawing the rest from reference TRBV5-1 and TRBJ2-2, the complete variable domain is KAGVTQTPRYLIKTRGQQVTLSCSPISGHRSVSWYQQTPGQGLQFLFEYFSETQRNKGNFPGRFSGRQFSNSRSEMNVSTLELGDSALYLCASSLAGGGTGELFFGEGSRLTVL.

The chain carries TRBV7-9 and TRBJ2-7; TRBD1 matches 7 bases. The CDR3 sequence is 13 residues long. The junction had 2 bases not matched to a gene; V was cut back by 4 bases and J by 2 bases. Germline V gene lookup returns CDR1 SEHNR and CDR2 FQNEAQ (reference sequence). CDR3 region: CASSSDRTYEQYF. The CDR3 coding sequence is TGTGCCAGCAGCTCGGACAGGACCTACGAGCAGTACTTC.

The V and J genes are TRBV28 and TRBJ2-5; D is undetermined. CDR1 is MDHEN, CDR2 SYDVKM, per germline. The V gene lost 4 bases and the J gene lost 3 bases, with 12 bases spanning the gap. The CDR3 is 14 residues long. CDR3 region: CASSSVLLKETQYF. The CDR3 DNA follows: TGTGCCAGCAGTTCCGTACTATTGAAAGAGACCCAGTACTTC.

This clone was observed a handful of times. The chain recombines TRBV30 with TRBJ1-2; D gene unclear. The CDR3 extends over 17 amino acids. In germline, CDR1 is GTSNPN, CDR2 SVGIG (reference sequence). V was shortened by 6 bases and J by 2 bases, with 25 bases between the two germline ends. CDR3 DNA: TGTGCCTGCTCAAAGAGGGCAGGAACTTTACGAAACTATGGCTACACCTTC. Translating gives CACSKRAGTLRNYGYTF.

The sample holds a few counts of this clone. The chain uses TRBV7-2 and TRBJ2-5, with D possibly TRBD1 on 5 matching bases. Trimming removed 1 base at V and 1 base at J, with 13 bases between. The length of the CDR3 is 16 residues. CDR1 is SGHTA and CDR2 is FQGNSA in the germline V gene. CDR3 sequence (DNA): TGTGCCAGCAGCTTAGTGACAGCGAACCCCCAAGAGACCCAGTACTTC. This translates into CASSLVTANPQETQYF.

The sample holds one count of this clone. The chain recombines TRBV27 with TRBJ1-3, with 7 bases fitting TRBD1. CDR3 length: 14 residues. CDR1 and CDR2 from the germline V gene are MNHEY and SMNVEV (reference sequence). The V gene end was trimmed by 3 bases and the J gene end by 4 bases; junction bases not matched to a gene: 3. The CDR3 spells CASSLTGQGNTIYF. CDR3 sequence (DNA): TGTGCCAGCAGTTTGACAGGGCAGGGAAACACCATATATTTT.